The clone carrying this T cell receptor beta chain was counted many times. Its specificity is not known. TCRdb ran MiXCR on the reads and lists one entry per CDR3 protein. The table shows under 350,000 distinct CDR3 sequences, with about a tenth occurring only once. These data belong to a study of T cell repertoires in cytomegalovirus infection. Study-wide context: A matching HLA type, together with CMV infection, was signaled by public TCR beta signatures. Study observations and caveats: In two of eight donors, the top clonotype was HLA-C-restricted CMV-specific.

Trimming cost V 3 bases and J 1 base, with 13 bases left between them. The CDR3 extends over 17 amino acids. Germline V CDR1 and CDR2: LGHNA, YNFKEQ. This chain connects TRBV4-2 to TRBJ2-6, with D possibly matching TRBD1 (6 bases). The TCR comes from a human donor in good health (CMV status not recorded). Some clones in this sample may be carry-over from other donors' samples. Sequenced material: PBMCs. The CDR3 bases are TGTGCCAGCAGCCAGACGACGACAGGTTCTGGGGCCAACGTCCTGACTTTC. Amino acids: CASSQTTTGSGANVLTF.